These 10 T cell receptor beta chains were sequenced from one sample in a study of control samples from healthy donors and cancer patients. This table comes from immunoSEQ multiplex PCR, and its TCRdb copy is limited to in-frame clones, with some not included. The data show roughly 120,000 clones, around nine tenths seen once. Sequenced input: blood. These receptors were obtained from a human donor in good health. The donor label of this sample is uncertain.

J is TRBJ1-6 and V is TRBV7-9; possible D gene TRBD1, 5 bases. The germline CDR1 and CDR2 sequences are SEHNR and FQNEAQ (reference sequence). The CDR3 length is 14 residues. V was pared by 5 bases and J by 6 bases, with 11 bases between. CDR3 DNA sequence: TGTGCCAGCAGCCCGAGGGACTCTAATTCACCCCTCCACTTT. Its translation is CASSPRDSNSPLHF.

CDR3: CASSLRTENTEAFF. CDR3 nucleotide sequence: TGTGCCAGCAGCCTGAGAACAGAGAACACTGAAGCTTTCTTT. This chain links TRBV27 with TRBJ1-1, with D unclear. The CDR3 is 14 amino acids. Trimming shortened V by 6 bases and J by 1 base, and 12 bases separated the two germline ends. Germline lookup yields CDR1 MNHEY and CDR2 SMNVEV (reference sequence).

V gene TRBV7-8 combines with J gene TRBJ1-5; D is ambiguous. Germline assignment: CDR1 SGHVS and CDR2 FQNEAQ. CDR3 length: 13 amino acids. Trimming removed 5 bases from V and 5 bases from J, with 10 bases in between. The CDR3 coding sequence is TGTGCCAGCAGCATAAGGGTGGATCAGCCCCAGCATTTT. Its protein product is CASSIRVDQPQHF. Using reference TRBV7-8 and TRBJ1-5 for the parts outside the CDR3, the full variable domain is GAGVSQSPRYKVAKRGQDVALRCDPISGHVSLFWYQQALGQGPEFLTYFQNEAQLDKSGLPSDRFFAERPEGSVSTLKIQRTQQEDSAVYLCASSIRVDQPQHFGDGTRLSIL.

V gene TRBV12-5 combines with J gene TRBJ1-2, with 7 bases fitting TRBD1. This CDR3 spans 16 amino acids. Germline CDR1 reads LGHNT; CDR2 reads FRNRAP. J was trimmed by 7 bases and V by 2 bases; bases with no gene match: 13. As DNA, the CDR3 is TGTGCTAGTGGTTTGCACTCTACCGGACAGGTTCTTGGCTACACCTTC. Its translation is CASGLHSTGQVLGYTF.

The J gene is TRBJ1-6, the V gene TRBV5-1; D is uncertain. Germline V CDR1 and CDR2: SGHRS, YFSETQ. There are 16 residues in the CDR3. V was cut by 1 base and J by 2 bases, with 10 bases left in between. The CDR3 protein is CASSLNTDPYNSPLHF. As DNA, the CDR3 is TGCGCCAGCAGCTTGAATACAGATCCCTATAATTCACCCCTCCACTTT.

This clone was detected only once. The rearrangement links TRBV25-1 to TRBJ2-7, with D unclear. This CDR3 contains 15 residues. From germline, CDR1 is MGHDK and CDR2 SYGVNS. V was shortened by 5 bases and J by 0 bases, with 14 bases between the two germline ends. The CDR3 DNA reads TGTGCCAGCAGTTCCTGGACCGAGAGCTCCTACGAGCAGTACGTC. It codes for CASSSWTESSYEQYV.

The chain is built from TRBV6-1 and TRBJ1-6, with D uncertain. The V gene's germline CDR1 is MNHNS and CDR2 SASEGT. V was clipped by 3 bases and J by 8 bases, with 14 bases between them. The length of the CDR3 is 15 residues. CDR3 coding DNA: TGTGCCAGCAGTGATATTGGGGAGGGTGATTCACCCCTCCACTTT. It is translated as CASSDIGEGDSPLHF.

V gene TRBV5-1 combines with J gene TRBJ1-3; 8 bases line up with TRBD1. CDR1 is SGHRS, CDR2 YFSETQ, per germline. This CDR3 has 15 amino acids. Trimming took 1 base from V and 3 from J; bases not matched to a gene: 3. This chain's CDR3 is CASSLQGADGNTIYF. The CDR3 DNA follows: TGCGCCAGCAGCTTGCAGGGGGCGGATGGAAACACCATATATTTT.

This chain uses TRBV18 with TRBJ1-1, with TRBD1 identical over 7 bases. V lost 6 bases and J lost 1; bases outside the gene matches: 5. Germline assignment: CDR1 KGHSH and CDR2 LQKENI. The length of the CDR3 is 14 residues. The CDR3 is CASSWTGSNTEAFF. The DNA of the CDR3 is TGTGCCAGCTCGTGGACAGGTTCGAACACTGAAGCTTTCTTT.

The genes are TRBV6-5 and TRBJ1-1; D remains unclear. Trimming stripped 6 bases from V and 0 bases from J, with 8 bases between. The CDR3 spans 13 residues. Germline CDR1 MNHEY, CDR2 SVGAGI. CDR3 nucleotides: TGTGCCAGCAGCAGGACTTTGAACACTGAAGCTTTCTTT. This encodes CASSRTLNTEAFF.